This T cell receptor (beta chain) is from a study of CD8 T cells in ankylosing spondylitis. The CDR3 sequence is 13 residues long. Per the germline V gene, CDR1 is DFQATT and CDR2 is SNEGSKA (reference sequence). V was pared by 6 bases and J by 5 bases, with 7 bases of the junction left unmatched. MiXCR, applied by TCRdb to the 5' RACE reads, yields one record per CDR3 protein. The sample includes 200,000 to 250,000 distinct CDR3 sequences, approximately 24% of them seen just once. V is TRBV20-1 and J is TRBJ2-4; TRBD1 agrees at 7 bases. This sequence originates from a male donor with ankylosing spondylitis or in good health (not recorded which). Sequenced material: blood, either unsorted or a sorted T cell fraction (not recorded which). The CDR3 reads CSAKGQFENIQYF. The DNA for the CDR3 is TGCAGTGCGAAGGGACAGTTCGAAAACATTCAGTACTTC.